This T cell receptor beta chain emerged from a study of T cell responses to AZD1222 COVID-19 vaccine. Study-wide points: At 160-218 and 743-854, vaccine-associated CD4 TCRs were dominant, and they spanned spike. Repertoire sampling was restricted to post-peak T cell response timepoints.

The CDR3 covers 15 residues. V was trimmed by 4 bases and J by 5 bases, leaving 15 bases between them. Germline V CDR1 and CDR2: MNHEY, SVGAGI. Some clones are missing from TCRdb's copy, which holds only in-frame ones; the method was immunoSEQ multiplex PCR. The sample has more than 150,000 clones; approximately 86% are singletons. With regard to this clone: Its antigen is still unknown.

The specimen was peripheral blood, collected on day 0 of AZD1222 vaccination. The clonotype comes from an adult in good health. The chain joins TRBV6-5 to TRBJ1-5; possibly TRBD1 for D (5 bases). CDR3: CASSSRGVGDQPQHF. The CDR3 region has the DNA TGTGCCAGCAGTTCTCGGGGAGTGGGGGATCAGCCCCAGCATTTT.